This T cell receptor (beta chain) comes out of a study of T cell repertoires in cytomegalovirus infection. Study-level results: CMV-specific HLA-C-restricted TCR beta clonotypes dominated the ex vivo response.

TCRdb processed the reads anew with MiXCR; each CDR3 protein has one entry. Of hundreds of thousands of distinct CDR3 sequences listed, 32% are singletons. This clonotype was seen a handful of times. Its antigen is undetermined. Per the germline V gene, CDR1 is DFQATT and CDR2 is SNEGSKA (reference sequence). The CDR3 sequence is 15 residues long. The V segment lost 0 bases and the J segment 4 bases; nucleotides outside the gene matches: 7. This chain connects TRBV20-1 to TRBJ1-2; 8 bases agree with TRBD1. Sequenced material: cultured CD8+ T cells from PBMCs, taken from culture after CMV antigen stimulation. The TCR sequence derives from a human donor in good health (CMV status not recorded). Some clones in this sample may be carry-over from other donors' samples. CDR3 DNA sequence: TGCAGTGCTAGAGACTTGACAGGGGAGGGCTATGGCTACACCTTC. Its translation is CSARDLTGEGYGYTF.